Below are 17 T cell receptor beta chains sequenced from a single sample in a study of cytomegalovirus exposure and HLA in healthy donors. The PCR used 60 Vbeta and 13 Jbeta primers. Here immunoSEQ multiplex PCR was the method, and the copy in TCRdb shows in-frame clones only, minus some. The sample table sets out some 200,000 clones. Input material: PBMCs. The receptors were gathered from a woman aged 18-29 years in good health and CMV-seropositive.

This chain joins TRBV27 and TRBJ2-7; a possible D gene is TRBD1 (8 bases). The germline gives CDR1 MNHEY, CDR2 SMNVEV (reference sequence). The CDR3 covers 16 residues. V was cut by 3 bases and J by 2 bases, with 17 bases left in between. The chain's CDR3 is CASSFLGQGGTYEQYF. The CDR3 DNA follows: TGTGCCAGCAGTTTCCTTGGACAGGGAGGGACCTACGAGCAGTACTTC.

The genes are TRBV25-1 and TRBJ1-1; TRBD1 matches at 9 bases. The CDR3 is 15 residues long. Trimming took 5 bases from V and 6 from J; bases not matched to a gene: 10. Per the germline V gene, CDR1 is MGHDK and CDR2 is SYGVNS. CDR3 sequence: CASSNPGQGDPEAFF. CDR3 in DNA: TGTGCCAGCAGTAACCCGGGACAGGGAGACCCTGAAGCTTTCTTT.

The V and J genes are TRBV5-6 and TRBJ2-3; D possibly corresponds to TRBD2 (6 bases). The CDR3 consists of 15 residues. The germline V gene has CDR1 SGHDT and CDR2 YYEEEE. Trimming pared 0 bases from V and 1 base from J, leaving 9 bases between. CDR3 nucleotides: TGTGCCAGCAGCTTGGAGGGACTTCGCACAGATACGCAGTATTTT. Protein: CASSLEGLRTDTQYF.

The rearrangement joins TRBV7-3 to TRBJ2-1; D call uncertain. V dropped 2 bases and J dropped 8 bases, with 4 bases sitting between them. The CDR3 covers 11 residues. CDR1 SGHTA and CDR2 FQGTGA come from the germline V gene. The CDR3 loop is CASSLLDEQFF. For the CDR3, the DNA is TGTGCCAGCAGCTTACTAGATGAGCAGTTCTTC.

The gene calls are TRBV6-5 and TRBJ1-6; a possible D gene is TRBD1 (5 bases). From germline, CDR1 is MNHEY and CDR2 SVGAGI. There are 16 residues in the CDR3. V shed 0 bases and J shed 8 bases, with 14 bases lying between them. The CDR3 nucleotides are TGTGCCAGCAGTTACTCGAGGTGGGGAGGGGATTCACCCCTCCACTTT. Residues: CASSYSRWGGDSPLHF.

V is TRBV9 and J is TRBJ2-3, with a tentative D call TRBD1 (5 bases). The V end was cut by 5 bases, the J end by 6 bases, with 7 bases between. CDR3 length equals 11 residues. The germline V gene has CDR1 SGDLS and CDR2 YYNGEE. CDR3 loop: CASRSGDTQYF. CDR3 bases: TGTGCCAGCAGATCAGGGGATACGCAGTATTTT.

V and J are TRBV29-1 and TRBJ2-3; TRBD1 agrees at 9 bases. Trimming took 6 bases from V and 3 from J; bases not matched to a gene: 7. The CDR3 sequence is 14 residues long. Germline assignment: CDR1 SQVTM and CDR2 ANQGSEA. The CDR3, as DNA: TGCAGCGTGGTACAGGGGGCGAGGACAGATACGCAGTATTTT. This translates into CSVVQGARTDTQYF.

The chain couples TRBV18 to TRBJ1-1, with 7 positions matching TRBD1. CDR3 length: 14 amino acids. J lost 1 base, V lost 3 bases, and 2 bases had no gene match. CDR1 and CDR2 (germline): KGHSH, LQKENI. The CDR3 DNA sequence: TGTGCCAGCTCACCCCGGGACAGGAACACTGAAGCTTTCTTT. Residues: CASSPRDRNTEAFF.

The chain recombines TRBV30 with TRBJ2-1; possibly TRBD2 for D (6 bases). Germline CDR1 GTSNPN, CDR2 SVGIG (reference sequence). V was clipped by 2 bases and J by 8 bases, with 13 bases between them. CDR3 size: 13 residues. CDR3 in DNA: TGTGCCTGGAGTCCCCTCGGGAGCTATGAGCAGTTCTTC. Protein product: CAWSPLGSYEQFF.

The rearrangement joins TRBV7-2 to TRBJ1-5; the match to TRBD1 covers 8 bases. CDR1 is SGHTA, CDR2 FQGNSA, per germline. Trimming removed 5 bases from V and 4 bases from J; junction bases left unmatched: 10. There are 16 residues in the CDR3. The CDR3 DNA sequence: TGTGCCAGCAGCCCGCGTTGGACAGGGACAAATCAGCCCCAGCATTTT. Translated, it gives CASSPRWTGTNQPQHF.

V usage is TRBV18 and J usage is TRBJ2-1; possibly TRBD2 for D (5 bases). Between the trimmed V and J ends, which lost 0 bases and 3 bases, there was a span of 12 bases. CDR1 is KGHSH, CDR2 LQKENI, per germline. The CDR3 consists of 16 residues. The CDR3 sequence is CASSPPSRRDYNEQFF. The CDR3 bases are TGTGCCAGCTCACCACCTTCAAGACGGGACTACAATGAGCAGTTCTTC.

In the case of this clone: At the DNA level, this CDR3 is encoded by other sequences in the same sample as well. The chain has TRBV5-1 and TRBJ2-5; D may be TRBD1 (6 bases). V gave up 4 bases and J gave up 2 bases, with 12 bases separating them. CDR3 length: 14 amino acids. Germline loops: CDR1 SGHRS, CDR2 YFSETQ. The CDR3 loop is CASSPGQGQETQYF. CDR3 coding DNA: TGCGCCAGCAGCCCGGGGCAGGGGCAAGAGACCCAGTACTTC.

The DNA for the CDR3 is TGCGCCAGCAGCCCACTACAGGGGATAGGCTACAATGAGCAGTTCTTC. This encodes CASSPLQGIGYNEQFF. The chain uses TRBV5-1 and TRBJ2-1, with 7 bases lining up with TRBD1. The CDR3 spans 16 residues. Germline V gene lookup returns CDR1 SGHRS and CDR2 YFSETQ. V shed 4 bases, J shed 3 bases, and the junction held 10 bases outside the gene matches.

This chain connects TRBV4-1 to TRBJ2-7, with TRBD1 as a possible D gene (5 bases). V was clipped by 0 bases and J by 1 base, with 7 bases between them. The CDR3 extends over 14 amino acids. Germline V gene data show CDR1 as MGHRA and CDR2 as YSYEKL. The CDR3: CASSQDGASYEQYF. The CDR3 bases are TGCGCCAGCAGCCAAGATGGGGCTTCCTACGAGCAGTACTTC.

This chain links TRBV7-2 with TRBJ2-7, with D possibly TRBD1 on 8 matching bases. The CDR3 is 15 amino acids. V was clipped by 4 bases and J by 2 bases, with 15 bases between them. CDR1 is SGHTA, CDR2 FQGNSA, per germline. The CDR3 region is CASSYRGGGAYEQYF. CDR3 nucleotides: TGTGCCAGCAGCTACAGGGGGGGTGGGGCCTACGAGCAGTACTTC.

This sequence joins TRBV5-6 and TRBJ2-5, with D tentatively TRBD1 (5 bases). The J call may be mistaken, given a closer DNA end match to TRBJ2-7. This CDR3 has 14 amino acids. CDR1 is SGHDT and CDR2 is YYEEEE in the germline V gene. CDR3 in DNA: TGTGCCAGCAGCTTGGACAGGAGCTCCTACGAGCAGTACTTC. Residues: CASSLDRSSYEQYF.

Of note for this clone: The same CDR3 arises from other DNA sequences in this sample as well. This rearrangement joins TRBV10-3 to TRBJ2-5; D is uncertain. V was pared by 0 bases and J by 5 bases, with 4 bases between. CDR1 ENHRY and CDR2 SYGVKD come from the germline V gene. CDR3 length: 12 amino acids. Written as DNA, the CDR3 is TGTGCCATCAGTGAGTCGCGTGAGACCCAGTACTTC. As protein: CAISESRETQYF.